The rows below give T cell receptor beta chains drawn from one sample of a study of blood T cell repertoires in COVID-19. Libraries were prepared by immunoSEQ multiplex PCR; TCRdb keeps only in-frame clonotypes and omits some of them. The table lists tens of thousands of clones, around 80% of them singletons. The source material was peripheral blood. The receptors derive from a human donor in a cohort sampled during active COVID-19. The CDR3 runs from the conserved cysteine through the conserved F or W. The order of the fields is J gene, clone size, D gene, V gene, CDR3 length, CDR3 DNA, CDR3 protein. D genes are given only for firm matches. The listing skips clone size in some rows; elsewhere it reads once, few, many or a size class.

TRBJ2-7 | once | NA | TRBV10-2 | 14 | TGCGCCAGCAGTGAGTCGAGCGTAGACCACGAGCAGTACTTC | CASSESSVDHEQYF
TRBJ2-7 | NA | TRBD2 | TRBV7-9 | 15 | TGTGCCAGCAGCTTAGGGCTAGCGGACCTCTACGAGCAGTACTTC | CASSLGLADLYEQYF
TRBJ2-7 | once | NA | TRBV25-1 | 13 | TGTGCCAGCAGTGAAGCAGGGTGGTACGAGCAGTACTTC | CASSEAGWYEQYF
TRBJ1-5 | NA | NA | TRBV5-3 | 15 | TGTGCCAGAAGCCCGGAGGGGTGGGGGGGTCAGCCCCAGCATTTT | CARSPEGWGGQPQHF
TRBJ2-1 | few | NA | TRBV19 | 12 | TGTGCCAGTAGTATCCAACAGGGAGCGGTAGTCTTC | CASSIQQGAVVF
TRBJ1-5 | few | NA | TRBV19 | 16 | TGTGCCAGTGGGCAGGGTCAAGCTGCGGCCAATCAGCCCCAGCATTTT | CASGQGQAAANQPQHF
TRBJ2-2 | few | TRBD1 | TRBV4-2 | 16 | TGTGCCAGCAGCTTCCAGACAGGGACGAACACCGGGGAGCTGTTTTTT | CASSFQTGTNTGELFF
TRBJ1-1 | NA | NA | TRBV12-3/TRBV12-4 | 13 | TGTGCCAGCAGTTATTACAGGGTGACTGAAGCTTTCTTT | CASSYYRVTEAFF
TRBJ2-1 | NA | NA | TRBV19 | 12 | TGTGCCAGTAGTCCGACTCGCGATGAGCAGTTCTTC | CASSPTRDEQFF
TRBJ2-3 | NA | TRBD1 | TRBV7-9 | 14 | TGTGCCAGCAGCCCGGGACAGGGTGTTGATACGCAGTATTTT | CASSPGQGVDTQYF
TRBJ1-2 | NA | NA | TRBV7-2 | 13 | TGTGCCAGCAGCTTAGCCACTTACCCTGGCTACACCTTC | CASSLATYPGYTF
TRBJ1-6 | NA | NA | TRBV28 | 14 | TGTGCCAGTAGTTACCACGGGGGTAATTCACCCCTCCACTTT | CASSYHGGNSPLHF
TRBJ2-1 | NA | NA | TRBV19 | 13 | TGTGCCAGTAGTATTTGGAGGGACAATGAGCAGTTCTTC | CASSIWRDNEQFF
TRBJ2-5 | NA | NA | TRBV27 | 15 | TGTGCCAGCAGTTTATCGCCTTCGGGGGTAGAGACCCAGTACTTC | CASSLSPSGVETQYF
TRBJ1-1 | NA | NA | TRBV11-3 | 14 | TGTGCCAGCAGCCGAAACAGGTTAAACACTGAAGCTTTCTTT | CASSRNRLNTEAFF
TRBJ1-1 | NA | NA | TRBV15 | 18 | TGTGCCACCAGCTCATACCAGGACAAACAGGGCCGGAACACTGAAGCTTTCTTT | CATSSYQDKQGRNTEAFF
TRBJ2-3 | NA | NA | TRBV5-4 | 17 | TGTGCCAGCAGCTCCTTAGCGGAGTCGGTTGGCACAGATACGCAGTATTTT | CASSSLAESVGTDTQYF
TRBJ2-7 | NA | TRBD2 | TRBV4-3 | 18 | TGCGCCAGCAGCCAAGATCCCGCTAGCGGGGACAGCTCCTACGAGCAGTACTTC | CASSQDPASGDSSYEQYF
TRBJ2-5 | NA | TRBD1 | TRBV5-1 | 15 | TGCGCCAGCAGCTTCGGCGATAGGGGGCGAGAGACCCAGTACTTC | CASSFGDRGRETQYF
TRBJ2-7 | NA | NA | TRBV3-1/TRBV3-2 | 13 | TGTGCCAGCAGCCGCAACTTTCTCTACGAGCAGTACTTC | CASSRNFLYEQYF
TRBJ2-7 | many | NA | TRBV30 | 15 | TGTGCCTGGAGTGTTCAGGGCAGGGCCAGTGTCGAGCAGTACTTC | CAWSVQGRASVEQYF
TRBJ2-7 | NA | NA | TRBV6-5 | 15 | TGTGCCAGCAGCCTCACAGGGATCCCTCTCCACGAGCAGTACTTC | CASSLTGIPLHEQYF
TRBJ1-1 | NA | TRBD1 | TRBV24-1 | 15 | TGTGCCACCAGTGACCCTAAAACAGGGGGCACTGAAGCTTTCTTT | CATSDPKTGGTEAFF
TRBJ2-7 | NA | NA | TRBV6-5 | 13 | TGTGCCAGCAGTTACACAGCCTCCTACGAGCAGTACTTC | CASSYTASYEQYF
TRBJ2-3 | NA | NA | TRBV27 | 14 | TGTGCCAGTTCCGCAGTCCTGGGCACAGATACGCAGTATTTT | CASSAVLGTDTQYF
TRBJ1-2 | few | NA | TRBV30 | 12 | TGTGCCTGGAGTGAGACAGACTATGGCTACACCTTC | CAWSETDYGYTF
TRBJ2-3 | NA | NA | TRBV5-1 | 14 | TGCGCCAGCAGCTCCTTCGGGAGCACAGATACGCAGTATTTT | CASSSFGSTDTQYF
TRBJ2-2 | NA | TRBD2 | TRBV24-1 | 14 | TGTGCCAGGGTACTAGCGGTGAACACCGGGGAGCTGTTTTTT | CARVLAVNTGELFF
TRBJ2-7 | NA | NA | TRBV7-2 | 14 | TGTGCCAGCAGCCCCGAGTGGGCGGGGTACGAGCAGTACTTC | CASSPEWAGYEQYF
TRBJ2-7 | NA | TRBD1 | TRBV7-6 | 13 | TGTGCCAGCAGCTCCACAGGGGGCTACGAGCAGTACTTC | CASSSTGGYEQYF
TRBJ1-1 | NA | NA | TRBV10-1 | 13 | TGCGCCAGCAGTTCCAGGGGTCGGACTGAAGCTTTCTTT | CASSSRGRTEAFF
TRBJ2-1 | NA | TRBD2 | TRBV6-9 | 16 | TGTGCCAGCAGTTATTCTGGCGGGAGAGGGTACAATGAGCAGTTCTTC | CASSYSGGRGYNEQFF
TRBJ1-2 | NA | TRBD1 | TRBV20-1 | 11 | TGCAGTGCTTTACAGACAGGGCGGTACACCTTC | CSALQTGRYTF
TRBJ2-1 | NA | NA | TRBV7-3 | 15 | TGTGCCAGCAGCGCCGTTAAGAGCTCCTACAATGAGCAGTTCTTC | CASSAVKSSYNEQFF
TRBJ2-2 | few | TRBD2 | TRBV9 | 15 | TGTGCCAGCAGCCCACTAGCGGGAGATCTCGGGGAGCTGTTTTTT | CASSPLAGDLGELFF
TRBJ1-5 | once | TRBD1 | TRBV10-2 | 14 | TGCGCCGGGCCACAGGGGCCGCTGGATCAGCCCCAGCATTTT | CAGPQGPLDQPQHF
TRBJ1-1 | NA | TRBD1 | TRBV7-9 | 16 | TGTGCCAGCAGCTTAGGCGGGGGGACAGGGGGTATGCAGGCTTTCTTT | CASSLGGGTGGMQAFF
TRBJ2-1 | NA | NA | TRBV12-3/TRBV12-4 | 12 | TGTGCCAGCAGCCCGAGGGCAAATGAGCAGTTCTTC | CASSPRANEQFF
TRBJ1-6 | once | NA | TRBV18 | 14 | TGTGCCAGCTCACCAGGCGGGCTTTATTCACCCCTCCACTTT | CASSPGGLYSPLHF
TRBJ2-3 | NA | NA | TRBV7-2 | 15 | TGTGCCAGCAGCTTGGGGAGGAGTGGCACAGATACGCAGTATTTT | CASSLGRSGTDTQYF
TRBJ2-2 | once | TRBD2 | TRBV19 | 15 | TGTGCCAGTAGCCCCCTAGCGGGAGTGAGCGGGGAGCTGTTTTTT | CASSPLAGVSGELFF